These 9 T cell receptor beta chains share one sample of origin, sequenced in a study of shared clonotypes between healthy human individuals. Assay used: immunoSEQ multiplex PCR; TCRdb lists only in-frame clones, some missing. The sample shows 730,000 or so clones, approximately 79% of them seen only once. What was sequenced was memory CD4+ T cells sorted from blood. Subset: CD45RA-negative fraction. The source of these receptors is a woman in her 30s in good health.

The chain links TRBV28 to TRBJ1-1; D call uncertain. Germline-derived CDR1 and CDR2 are MDHEN and SYDVKM. This CDR3 spans 13 amino acids. V lost 2 bases and J 1 base, leaving 5 bases between the germline ends. This CDR3 is CASSLQPNTEAFF. In DNA, the CDR3 is TGTGCCAGCAGTTTACAGCCGAACACTGAAGCTTTCTTT.

A few counts support this clone. The rearrangement uses TRBV10-3 and TRBJ1-2, with 9 bases aligning to TRBD1. CDR3 length: 14 residues. Germline CDR1 and CDR2: ENHRY and SYGVKD. J was trimmed by 5 bases and V by 6 bases; bases with no gene match: 7. The CDR3 coding sequence is TGTGCCATCAGCACCGGGACAGGGACTTATGGCTACACCTTC. It codes for CAISTGTGTYGYTF.

The V and J genes are TRBV28 and TRBJ2-7; 8 bases are shared with TRBD1. The junction had 8 bases not matched to a gene; V was cut back by 7 bases and J by 0 bases. Germline CDR1 MDHEN, CDR2 SYDVKM. The CDR3 consists of 15 residues. The CDR3 protein is CASNSPGQDSYEQYF. The CDR3 nucleotides read TGTGCCAGCAACAGCCCGGGACAGGACTCCTACGAGCAGTACTTC.

The rearrangement joins TRBV11-1 to TRBJ2-1; 8 bases match TRBD2. The CDR3 contains 13 residues. Germline loops: CDR1 SGHAT, CDR2 FQDESV (reference sequence). V was pared by 5 bases and J by 9 bases, with 6 bases of the junction left unmatched. The DNA of the CDR3 is TGTGCCAGCAGCCCCGGACTAGCAATTGAGCAGTTCTTC. Amino acids: CASSPGLAIEQFF.

The rearrangement uses TRBV29-1 and TRBJ2-5, with D possibly TRBD2 on 5 matching bases. Germline V gene lookup returns CDR1 SQVTM and CDR2 ANQGSEA. The CDR3 has 11 residues. Trimming stripped 8 bases from V and 5 bases from J, with 12 bases between. The CDR3 region is CSSGISETQYF. CDR3 nucleotides: TGCAGCTCCGGGATATCGGAGACCCAGTACTTC.

The CDR3: CASRSTGRGGLFF. CDR3 sequence (DNA): TGTGCCAGCAGATCTACTGGCAGGGGAGGCCTGTTCTTC. The rearrangement joins TRBV7-3 to TRBJ2-1; D possibly uses TRBD1 or TRBD2 (6 bases each). The CDR3 sequence is 13 residues long. Germline loops: CDR1 SGHTA, CDR2 FQGTGA. Trimming left V 6 bases short and J 15 bases short, with 21 bases between. The whole variable domain, remainder taken from reference TRBV7-3 and TRBJ2-1, is GAGVSQTPSNKVTEKGKYVELRCDPISGHTALYWYRQSLGQGPEFLIYFQGTGAADDSGLPNDRFFAVRPEGSVSTLKIQRTERGDSAVYLCASRSTGRGGLFFGPGTRLTVL.

The genes are TRBV18 and TRBJ2-1; D call uncertain. There are 12 residues in the CDR3. Germline V CDR1 and CDR2: KGHSH, LQKENI. V lost 2 bases to trimming and J lost 6 bases, with 5 bases between them. The CDR3 bases are TGTGCCAGCTCACCAGTCAGCAATGAGCAGTTCTTC. It encodes CASSPVSNEQFF.

This clone was recorded many times. The junction differs from germline at one of its ends, possibly a read error. The V call is TRBV9, the J call TRBJ1-5; 11 bases line up with TRBD1. The CDR3 loop spans 12 amino acids. The germline CDR1 and CDR2 sequences are SGDLS and YYNGEE. The CDR3 protein is CASSAGTGGSYF. The CDR3, as DNA: TGTGCCAGCAGCGCGGGGACAGGGGGGTCGTATTTT.

This chain connects TRBV28 to TRBJ2-7; tentative D call: TRBD2 (6 bases). Trimming removed 3 bases from V and 3 bases from J, with 12 bases in between. The CDR3 totals 14 residues. Germline values: CDR1 MDHEN, CDR2 SYDVKM. CDR3 residues: CASSFVGLIYEQYF. The CDR3 nucleotides read TGTGCCAGCAGTTTCGTGGGACTCATCTACGAGCAGTACTTC.